This T cell receptor (beta chain) was documented in a study of T-cell reconstitution after alpha-beta-depleted transplantation in children. During its preparation, the TCRbeta library received unique molecular identifiers. TCRdb called the PCR reads again in MiXCR, with one record for every CDR3 protein. The sample has approximately 510,000 distinct CDR3 sequences, roughly 18% seen once. There are a few counts of this clonotype. With 2 bases removed from V and 6 bases from J, the gap between germline ends came to 14 bases. Germline V CDR1 and CDR2: SGHAT, FQDESV (reference sequence). This CDR3 is 15 amino acids long.

This chain uses TRBV11-1 with TRBJ2-1; tentatively, D is TRBD1 (5 bases). This specimen was PBMCs from the stem cell graft donor, taken from the stem cell graft. This clonotype was sampled from a human donor who donated a stem cell graft to a child with acute lymphoblastic leukemia. The CDR3 sequence: CASSLFFSGFNEQFF. The CDR3 DNA is TGTGCCAGCAGCTTATTTTTCTCAGGGTTCAATGAGCAGTTCTTC. The full variable domain, its missing parts supplied by reference TRBV11-1 and TRBJ2-1, is EAEVAQSPRYKITEKSQAVAFWCDPISGHATLYWYRQILGQGPELLVQFQDESVVDDSQLPKDRFSAERLKGVDSTLKIQPAELGDSAMYLCASSLFFSGFNEQFFGPGTRLTVL.